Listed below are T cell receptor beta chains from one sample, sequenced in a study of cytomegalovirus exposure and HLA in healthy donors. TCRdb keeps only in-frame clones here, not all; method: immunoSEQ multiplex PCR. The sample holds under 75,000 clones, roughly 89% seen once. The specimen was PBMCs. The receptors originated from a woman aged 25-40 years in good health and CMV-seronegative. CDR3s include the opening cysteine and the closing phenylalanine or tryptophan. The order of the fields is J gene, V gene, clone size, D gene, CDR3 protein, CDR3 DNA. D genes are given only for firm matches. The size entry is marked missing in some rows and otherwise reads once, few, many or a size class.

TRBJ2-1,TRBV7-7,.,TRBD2,CASSRTSGSSYNEQFF,TGTGCTAGCAGCCGGACTAGCGGGAGCTCCTACAATGAGCAGTTCTTC
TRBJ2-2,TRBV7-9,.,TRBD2,CASSSGLAGGPYTGELFF,TGTGCCAGCAGCTCGGGACTAGCGGGAGGGCCATACACCGGGGAGCTGTTTTTT
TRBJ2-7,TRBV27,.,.,CASSLYADSYEQYF,TGTGCCAGCAGTTTATATGCGGACTCCTACGAGCAGTACTTC
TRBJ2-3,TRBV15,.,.,CATSRADSPTDTQYF,TGTGCCACCAGCAGAGCTGACAGCCCCACAGATACGCAGTATTTT
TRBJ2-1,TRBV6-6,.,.,CASSYSGVSSYNEQFF,TGTGCCAGCAGTTACTCCGGGGTCAGCTCCTACAATGAGCAGTTCTTC
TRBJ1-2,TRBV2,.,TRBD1,CASSASAGQGTF,TGTGCCAGCAGTGCCTCGGCGGGACAGGGCACCTTC
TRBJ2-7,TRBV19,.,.,CASSTPQGLTSSYEQYF,TGTGCCAGTAGTACCCCTCAGGGGCTGACGAGCTCCTACGAGCAGTACTTC
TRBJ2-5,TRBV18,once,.,CASSGLLAQETQYF,TGTGCCAGCTCCGGACTCCTAGCCCAAGAGACCCAGTACTTC
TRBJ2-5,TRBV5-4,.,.,CASSPRQQETQYF,TGTGCCAGCAGCCCACGACAGCAAGAGACCCAGTACTTC
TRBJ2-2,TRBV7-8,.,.,CASSPRGESGELFF,TGTGCCAGCAGCCCCCGCGGGGAAAGCGGGGAGCTGTTTTTT
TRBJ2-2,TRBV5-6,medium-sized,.,CASSLQGTGELFF,TGTGCCAGCAGCTTACAGGGCACCGGGGAGCTGTTTTTT
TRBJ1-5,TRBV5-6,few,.,CASSFRDNQPQHF,TGTGCCAGCAGCTTCCGGGACAATCAGCCCCAGCATTTT
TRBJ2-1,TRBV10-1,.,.,CASSDFPDEQFF,TGCGCCAGCAGTGATTTTCCAGATGAGCAGTTCTTC
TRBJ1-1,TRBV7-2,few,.,CASTMTGGMNTEAFF,TGTGCCAGCACCATGACCGGCGGTATGAACACTGAAGCTTTCTTT
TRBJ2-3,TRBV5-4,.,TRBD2,CASSPQLAGGTDTQYF,TGTGCCAGCAGCCCCCAGCTAGCGGGAGGGACAGATACGCAGTATTTT
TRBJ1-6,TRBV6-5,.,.,CASNTGSAYNSPLHF,TGTGCCAGTAATACAGGGTCTGCCTATAATTCACCCCTCCACTTT
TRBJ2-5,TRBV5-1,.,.,CASSLGRTRETQYF,TGCGCCAGCAGCTTGGGGCGGACACGGGAGACCCAGTACTTC
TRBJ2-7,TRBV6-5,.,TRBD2,CASSYSGLAYEQYF,TGTGCCAGCAGTTACTCGGGACTAGCGTACGAGCAGTACTTC
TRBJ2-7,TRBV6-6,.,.,CASSPRGHEQYF,TGTGCCAGCAGCCCACGTGGCCACGAGCAGTACTTC
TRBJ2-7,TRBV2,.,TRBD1,CASRDREKATIPYEQYF,TGTGCCAGCAGGGACAGGGAGAAGGCGACCATCCCCTACGAGCAGTACTTC
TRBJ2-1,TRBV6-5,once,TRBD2,CASSSGTSGYNEQFF,TGTGCCAGCAGTTCCGGGACTAGCGGTTACAATGAGCAGTTCTTC
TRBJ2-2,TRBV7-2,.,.,CASSSRDSPYTGELFF,TGTGCCAGCAGCTCCAGGGACTCCCCCTACACCGGGGAGCTGTTTTTT
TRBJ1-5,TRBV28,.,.,CASSFVSGNQPQHF,TGTGCCAGCAGTTTTGTTTCGGGTAATCAGCCCCAGCATTTT
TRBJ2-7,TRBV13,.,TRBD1,CASSTTGGDEQYF,TGTGCCAGCAGCACGACAGGGGGCGACGAGCAGTACTTC
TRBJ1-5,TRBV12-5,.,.,CASGLQGNQPQHF,TGTGCTAGTGGTTTGCAGGGGAATCAGCCCCAGCATTTT
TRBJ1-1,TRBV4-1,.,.,CASSQVYGGF,TGCGCCAGCAGCCAAGTCTACGGGGGCTTT
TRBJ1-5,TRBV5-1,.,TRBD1,CASSFGQGEAPQHF,TGCGCCAGCAGCTTCGGACAGGGCGAGGCGCCCCAGCATTTT
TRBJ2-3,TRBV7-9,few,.,CASSLALGGDADTQYF,TGTGCCAGCAGCTTAGCGTTGGGGGGAGACGCAGATACGCAGTATTTT
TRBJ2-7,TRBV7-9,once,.,CSSSLEFGGLPSYEQYF,TGTTCCAGCAGCTTAGAGTTCGGGGGGCTACCCTCCTACGAGCAGTACTTC
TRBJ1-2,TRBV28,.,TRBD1,CASSLYATGGIGYGYTF,TGTGCCAGCAGTTTATACGCGACAGGGGGGATAGGGTATGGCTACACCTTC
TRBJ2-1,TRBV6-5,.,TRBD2,CASSYSSGGVREQFF,TGTGCCAGCAGTTACTCGTCGGGGGGAGTCCGAGAGCAGTTCTTC
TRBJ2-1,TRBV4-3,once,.,CASSQDRGLNEQFF,TGCGCCAGCAGCCAAGATAGGGGCCTCAATGAGCAGTTCTTC
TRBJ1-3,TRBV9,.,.,CASSVGASSGNTIYF,TGTGCCAGCAGCGTAGGGGCCTCCTCTGGAAACACCATATATTTT
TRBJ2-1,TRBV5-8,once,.,CASSLSEQFF,TGTGCCAGCAGCTTAAGCGAGCAGTTCTTC
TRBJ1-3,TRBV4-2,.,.,CASSPIGGANSGNTIYF,TGTGCCAGCAGCCCCATAGGAGGCGCCAACTCTGGAAACACCATATATTTT
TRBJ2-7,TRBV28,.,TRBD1,CASYSLSPQRNRGYEQYF,TGTGCCAGCTACAGTTTAAGCCCCCAACGGAACAGGGGGTACGAGCAGTACTTC